This T cell receptor (beta chain) was sequenced in a study of blood T cells in healthy people across ages. Study summary: Per every two T cells, about one barcoded beta molecule was captured by template switching.

Alongside a J-beta primer mix, a sample-barcoded 5' primer served in a second PCR lasting roughly 7 to 11 cycles. Each cDNA molecule was tagged by a template-switch adaptor with 12 random nucleotides. Per sample, CDR3-containing paired-end reads numbered at least 2.5 million. TCRdb redid the calling of the 5' RACE reads with MiXCR, one entry per CDR3 protein. This repertoire shows nearly 1 million distinct CDR3 sequences, 51% found once; its top ten account for over 20%. Looked up from germline, CDR1 is SGHNT and CDR2 is YENEEA. The CDR3 loop spans 13 amino acids. J lost 9 bases, V lost 5 bases, and 9 bases had no gene match. Ranging in age from roughly 6 to 90, the donors were healthy Caucasian individuals from Russia.

This receptor was taken from a woman aged 60-75 years in good health. The chain recombines TRBV11-3 with TRBJ2-5; 7 bases map to TRBD1. Sequencing was done on a sample of blood. The CDR3 sequence: CASSLSPQGAQYF. The CDR3, as DNA: TGTGCCAGCAGCCTATCCCCGCAGGGGGCCCAGTACTTC.